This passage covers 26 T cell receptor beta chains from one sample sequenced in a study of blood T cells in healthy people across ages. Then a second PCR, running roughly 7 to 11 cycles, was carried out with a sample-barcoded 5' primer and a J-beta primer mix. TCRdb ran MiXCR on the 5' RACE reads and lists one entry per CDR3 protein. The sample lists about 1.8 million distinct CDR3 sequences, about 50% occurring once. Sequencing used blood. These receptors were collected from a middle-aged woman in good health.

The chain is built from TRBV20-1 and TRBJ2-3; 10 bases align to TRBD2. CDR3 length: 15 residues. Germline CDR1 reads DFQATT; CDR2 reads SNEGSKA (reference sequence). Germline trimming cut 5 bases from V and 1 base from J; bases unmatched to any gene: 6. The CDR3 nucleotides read TGCAGTGCTTGGCCAGGGACTAGCGGCACAGATACGCAGTATTTT. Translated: CSAWPGTSGTDTQYF.

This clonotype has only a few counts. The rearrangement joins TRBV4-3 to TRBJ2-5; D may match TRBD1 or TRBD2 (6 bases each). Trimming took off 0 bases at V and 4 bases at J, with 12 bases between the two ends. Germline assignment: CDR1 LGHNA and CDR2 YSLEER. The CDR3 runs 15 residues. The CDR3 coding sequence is TGCGCCAGCAGCCAAGACAGGGGAGGATCAGAGACCCAGTACTTC. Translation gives CASSQDRGGSETQYF.

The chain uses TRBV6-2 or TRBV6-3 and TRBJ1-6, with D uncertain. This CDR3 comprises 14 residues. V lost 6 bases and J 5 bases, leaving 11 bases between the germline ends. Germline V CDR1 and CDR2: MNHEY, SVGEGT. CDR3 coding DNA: TGTGCCAGCAGGGACGTCCTGGATAATTCACCCCTCCACTTT. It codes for CASRDVLDNSPLHF.

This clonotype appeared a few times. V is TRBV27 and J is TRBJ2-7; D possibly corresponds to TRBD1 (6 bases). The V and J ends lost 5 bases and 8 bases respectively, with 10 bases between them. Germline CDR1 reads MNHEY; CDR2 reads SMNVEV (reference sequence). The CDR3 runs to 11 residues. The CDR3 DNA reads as TGTGCCAGCAGTAGGGGGACGCAGCAGTACTTC. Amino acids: CASSRGTQQYF.

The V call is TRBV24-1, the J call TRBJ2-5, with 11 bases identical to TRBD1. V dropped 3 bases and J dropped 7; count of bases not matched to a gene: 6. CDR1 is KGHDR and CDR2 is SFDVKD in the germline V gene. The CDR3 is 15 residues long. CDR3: CATSDRTGGLGTQYF. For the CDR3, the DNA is TGTGCCACCAGTGATAGGACAGGGGGCCTAGGGACCCAGTACTTC.

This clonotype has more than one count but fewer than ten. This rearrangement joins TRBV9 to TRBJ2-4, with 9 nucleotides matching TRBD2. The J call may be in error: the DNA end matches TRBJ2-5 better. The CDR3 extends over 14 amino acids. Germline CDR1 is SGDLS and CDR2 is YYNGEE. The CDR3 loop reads CASSAGTSRETQYF. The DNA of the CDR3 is TGTGCCAGCAGCGCTGGGACTAGCAGAGAGACCCAGTACTTC.

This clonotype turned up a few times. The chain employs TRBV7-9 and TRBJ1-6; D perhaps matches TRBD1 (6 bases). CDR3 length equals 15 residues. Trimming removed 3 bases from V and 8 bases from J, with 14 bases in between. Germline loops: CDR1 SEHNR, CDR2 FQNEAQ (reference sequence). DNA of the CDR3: TGTGCCAGCAGCTTGCTTCAGGGGTCGGATTCACCCCTCCACTTT. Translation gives CASSLLQGSDSPLHF.

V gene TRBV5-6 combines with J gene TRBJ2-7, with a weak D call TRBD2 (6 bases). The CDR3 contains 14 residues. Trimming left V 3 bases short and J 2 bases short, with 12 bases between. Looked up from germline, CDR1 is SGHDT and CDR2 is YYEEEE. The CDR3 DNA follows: TGTGCCAGCAGCTACGGGACTCTGACCTACGAGCAGTACTTC. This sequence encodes CASSYGTLTYEQYF. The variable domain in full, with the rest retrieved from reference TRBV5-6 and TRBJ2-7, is DAGVTQSPTHLIKTRGQQVTLRCSPKSGHDTVSWYQQALGQGPQFIFQYYEEEERQRGNFPDRFSGHQFPNYSSELNVNALLLGDSALYLCASSYGTLTYEQYFGPGTRLTVT.

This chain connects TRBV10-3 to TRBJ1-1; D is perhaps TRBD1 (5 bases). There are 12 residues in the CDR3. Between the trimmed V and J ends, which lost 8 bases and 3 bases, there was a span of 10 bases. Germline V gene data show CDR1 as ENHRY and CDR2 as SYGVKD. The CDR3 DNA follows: TGTGCCATCGGACGAGGGGACACTGAAGCTTTCTTT. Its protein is CAIGRGDTEAFF.

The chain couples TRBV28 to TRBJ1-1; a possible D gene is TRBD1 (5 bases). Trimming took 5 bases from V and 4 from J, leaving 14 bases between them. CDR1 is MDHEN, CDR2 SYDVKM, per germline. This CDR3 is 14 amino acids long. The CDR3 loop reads CASSAQGLSTEAFF. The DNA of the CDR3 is TGTGCCAGCAGTGCCCAGGGACTGAGCACTGAAGCTTTCTTT.

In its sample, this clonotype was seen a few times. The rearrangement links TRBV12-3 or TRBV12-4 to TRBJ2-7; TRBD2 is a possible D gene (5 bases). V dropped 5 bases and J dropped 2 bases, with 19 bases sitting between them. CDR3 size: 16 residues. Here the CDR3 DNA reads TGTGCCAGCAGTCTCCACCGACCGGGATCGGCCTACGAGCAGTACTTC. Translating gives CASSLHRPGSAYEQYF.

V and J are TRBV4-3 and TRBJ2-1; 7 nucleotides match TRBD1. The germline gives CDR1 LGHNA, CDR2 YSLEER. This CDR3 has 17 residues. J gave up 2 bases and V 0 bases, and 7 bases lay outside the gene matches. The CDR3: CASSQEPTGVPYNEQFF. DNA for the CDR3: TGCGCCAGCAGCCAAGAACCCACAGGGGTTCCCTACAATGAGCAGTTCTTC.

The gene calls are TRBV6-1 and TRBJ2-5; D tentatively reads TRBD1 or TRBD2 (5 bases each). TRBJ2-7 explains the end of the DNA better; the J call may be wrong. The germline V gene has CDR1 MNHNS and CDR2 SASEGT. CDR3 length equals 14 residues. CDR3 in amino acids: CASSPRGGDYEQYF. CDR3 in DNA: TGTGCCAGCAGCCCGAGGGGCGGAGATTACGAGCAGTACTTC.

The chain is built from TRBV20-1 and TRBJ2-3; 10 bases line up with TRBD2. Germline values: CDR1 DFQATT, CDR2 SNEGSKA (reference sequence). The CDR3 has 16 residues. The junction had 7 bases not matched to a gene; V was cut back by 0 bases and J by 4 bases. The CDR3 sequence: CSARDPSSGRSDTQYF. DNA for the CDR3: TGCAGTGCTAGAGATCCCTCTAGCGGGAGATCAGATACGCAGTATTTT.

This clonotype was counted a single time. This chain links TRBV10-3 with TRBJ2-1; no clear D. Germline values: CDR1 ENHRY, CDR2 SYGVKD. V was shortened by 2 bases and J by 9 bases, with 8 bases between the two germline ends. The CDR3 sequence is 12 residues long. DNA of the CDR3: TGTGCCATCAGTGAGCGGAAGGGTGAGCAGTTCTTC. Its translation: CAISERKGEQFF.

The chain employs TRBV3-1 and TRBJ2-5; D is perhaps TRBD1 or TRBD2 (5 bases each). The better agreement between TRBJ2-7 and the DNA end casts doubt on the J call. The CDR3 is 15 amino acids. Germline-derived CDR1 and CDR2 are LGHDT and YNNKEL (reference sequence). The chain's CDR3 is CASSQDNRGYGEQYF. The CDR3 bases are TGTGCCAGCAGCCAAGATAACCGGGGCTACGGCGAGCAGTACTTC.

The CDR3 here is CASKGDWETQYF. The CDR3 DNA sequence: TGTGCCAGCAAAGGGGATTGGGAGACCCAGTACTTC. The rearrangement links TRBV6-5 to TRBJ2-5; D is perhaps TRBD1 (5 bases). Germline V gene sequence: CDR1 MNHEY, CDR2 SVGAGI. V was pared by 7 bases and J by 5 bases, with 11 bases between. The CDR3 spans 12 residues.

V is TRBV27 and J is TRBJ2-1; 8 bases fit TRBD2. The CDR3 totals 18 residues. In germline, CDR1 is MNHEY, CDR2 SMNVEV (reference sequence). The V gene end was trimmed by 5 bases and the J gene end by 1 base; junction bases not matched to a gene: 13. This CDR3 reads CASSPSSGGPLSYNEQFF. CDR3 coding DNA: TGTGCCAGCAGTCCCTCCTCGGGGGGGCCCCTATCCTACAATGAGCAGTTCTTC.

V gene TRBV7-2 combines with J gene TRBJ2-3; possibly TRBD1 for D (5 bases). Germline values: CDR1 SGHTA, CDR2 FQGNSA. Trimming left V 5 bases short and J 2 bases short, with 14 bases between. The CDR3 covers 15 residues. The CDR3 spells CASSPLGPVTDTQYF. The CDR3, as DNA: TGTGCCAGCAGCCCTTTGGGGCCCGTCACAGATACGCAGTATTTT.

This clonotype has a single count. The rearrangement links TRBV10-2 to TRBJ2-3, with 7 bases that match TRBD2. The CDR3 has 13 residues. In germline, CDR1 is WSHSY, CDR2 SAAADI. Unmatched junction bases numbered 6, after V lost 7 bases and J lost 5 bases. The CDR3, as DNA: TGCGCCAGCAACCAGGGACTACAAGATACGCAGTATTTT. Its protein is CASNQGLQDTQYF.

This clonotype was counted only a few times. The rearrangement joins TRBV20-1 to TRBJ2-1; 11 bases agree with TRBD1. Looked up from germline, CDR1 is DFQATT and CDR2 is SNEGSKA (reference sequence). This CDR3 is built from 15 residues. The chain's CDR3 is CSTSKSGQGGREQFF. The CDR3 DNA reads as TGCAGCACCTCAAAATCGGGACAGGGGGGACGGGAGCAGTTCTTC.

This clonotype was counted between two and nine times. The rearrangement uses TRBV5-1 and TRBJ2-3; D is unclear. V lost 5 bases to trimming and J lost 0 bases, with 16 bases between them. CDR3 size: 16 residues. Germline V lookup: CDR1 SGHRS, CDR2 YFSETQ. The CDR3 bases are TGCGCCAGCAGGGCGCAGGCGGAGACCAGCACAGATACGCAGTATTTT. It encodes CASRAQAETSTDTQYF.

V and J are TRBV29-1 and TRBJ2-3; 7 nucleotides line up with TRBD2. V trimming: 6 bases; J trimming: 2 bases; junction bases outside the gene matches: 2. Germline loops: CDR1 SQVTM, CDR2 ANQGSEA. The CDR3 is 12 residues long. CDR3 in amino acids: CSVGLDTDTQYF. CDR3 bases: TGCAGCGTCGGACTAGACACAGATACGCAGTATTTT.

CDR3 amino acids: CASSIPNGELFF. For the CDR3, the DNA is TGTGCCAGCAGCATTCCCAATGGCGAGCTGTTTTTT. The J gene is TRBJ2-2, the V gene TRBV7-2; D not certain. The CDR3 has 12 residues. The V gene lost 5 bases and the J gene lost 11 bases, with 12 bases spanning the gap. Per the germline V gene, CDR1 is SGHTA and CDR2 is FQGNSA.

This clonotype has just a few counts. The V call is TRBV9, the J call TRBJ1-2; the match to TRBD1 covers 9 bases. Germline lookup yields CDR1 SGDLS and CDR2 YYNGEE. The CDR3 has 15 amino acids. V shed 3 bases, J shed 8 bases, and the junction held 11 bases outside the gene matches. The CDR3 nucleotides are TGTGCCAGCAGCGCCACCCCGGGACAGGGCCACGGCTACACCTTC. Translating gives CASSATPGQGHGYTF.

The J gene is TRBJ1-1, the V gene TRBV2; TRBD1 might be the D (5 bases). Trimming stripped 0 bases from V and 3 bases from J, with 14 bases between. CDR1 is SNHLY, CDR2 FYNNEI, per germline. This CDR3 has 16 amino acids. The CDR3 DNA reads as TGTGCCAGCAGTGAAGCGCTTGGGGGAGCAGACACTGAAGCTTTCTTT. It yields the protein CASSEALGGADTEAFF. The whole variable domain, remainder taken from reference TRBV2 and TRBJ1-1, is EPEVTQTPSHQVTQMGQEVILRCVPISNHLYFYWYRQILGQKVEFLVSFYNNEISEKSEIFDDQFSVERPDGSNFTLKIRSTKLEDSAMYFCASSEALGGADTEAFFGQGTRLTVV.